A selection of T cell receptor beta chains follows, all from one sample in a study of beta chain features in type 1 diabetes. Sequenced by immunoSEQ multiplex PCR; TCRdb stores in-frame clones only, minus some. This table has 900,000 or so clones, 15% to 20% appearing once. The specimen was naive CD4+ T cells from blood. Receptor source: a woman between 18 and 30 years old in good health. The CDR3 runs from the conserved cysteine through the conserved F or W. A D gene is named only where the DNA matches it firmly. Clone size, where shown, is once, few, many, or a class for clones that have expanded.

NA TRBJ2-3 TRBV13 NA CASRGTDTQYF TGTGCCAGCAGGGGCACAGATACGCAGTATTTT
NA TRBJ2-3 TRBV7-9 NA CASSPIGQRVTDTQYF TGTGCCAGCAGCCCAATAGGACAGCGAGTCACAGATACGCAGTATTTT
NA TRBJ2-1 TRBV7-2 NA CASSFQGEGQFF TGTGCCAGCAGCTTCCAGGGTGAGGGGCAGTTCTTC
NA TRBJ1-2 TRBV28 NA CASSPWNYGYTF TGTGCCAGCAGCCCTTGGAACTATGGCTACACCTTC
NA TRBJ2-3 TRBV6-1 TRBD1 CATWTGGADTQYF TGTGCCACCTGGACAGGGGGCGCAGATACGCAGTATTTT
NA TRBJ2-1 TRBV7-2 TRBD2 CASTGGSSYNEQFF TGTGCCAGCACCGGGGGGAGCTCCTACAATGAGCAGTTCTTC
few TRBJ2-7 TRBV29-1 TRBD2 CSVLTSGRYEQYF TGCAGCGTCCTGACTAGCGGGAGATACGAGCAGTACTTC
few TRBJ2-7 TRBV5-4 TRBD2 CASSFGGTSGRTYEQYF TGTGCCAGCAGTTTTGGAGGCACTAGCGGGAGGACCTACGAGCAGTACTTC
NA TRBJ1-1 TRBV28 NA CASSVPPEGEAFF TGTGCCAGCAGTGTCCCACCGGAGGGTGAAGCTTTCTTT
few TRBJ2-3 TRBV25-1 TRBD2 CASSVAGGRDTQYF TGTGCCAGCAGTGTAGCGGGAGGGAGGGATACGCAGTATTTT
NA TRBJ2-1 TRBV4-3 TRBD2 CASSQDWGLVGSSYNEQFF TGCGCCAGCAGCCAAGATTGGGGACTAGTCGGGAGCTCCTACAATGAGCAGTTCTTC
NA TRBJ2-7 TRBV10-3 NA CAISGVGSEQYF TGTGCCATCAGTGGGGTGGGGAGCGAGCAGTACTTC
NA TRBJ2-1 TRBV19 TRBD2 CASRQGLAYNEQFF TGTGCCAGTAGGCAAGGACTAGCATACAATGAGCAGTTCTTC
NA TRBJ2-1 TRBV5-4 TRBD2 CASRFGLAAKNEQFF TGTGCCAGCAGGTTCGGTCTAGCGGCGAAGAATGAGCAGTTCTTC
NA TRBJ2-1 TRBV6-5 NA CASRNTYEQFF TGTGCCAGCAGGAACACTTATGAGCAGTTCTTC
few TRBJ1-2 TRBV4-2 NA CASSQDRGFNYGYTF TGTGCCAGCAGCCAAGATAGGGGGTTCAACTATGGCTACACCTTC
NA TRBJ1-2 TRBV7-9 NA CASSLRGRPLNGYTF TGTGCCAGCAGCTTAAGAGGCAGGCCTCTTAATGGCTACACCTTC
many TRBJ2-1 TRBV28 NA CASAGGGHNEQFF TGTGCCAGCGCCGGTGGCGGCCACAATGAGCAGTTCTTC
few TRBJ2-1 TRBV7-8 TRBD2 CASSGGQGLASYNEQFF TGTGCCAGCAGCGGAGGCCAAGGACTAGCTTCCTACAATGAGCAGTTCTTC
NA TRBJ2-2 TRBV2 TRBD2 CASRRGGTANTGELFF TGTGCCAGCAGGCGGGGAGGGACTGCGAACACCGGGGAGCTGTTTTTT
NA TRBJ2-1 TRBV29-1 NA CSVGPDTYNEQFF TGCAGCGTTGGGCCAGATACGTACAATGAGCAGTTCTTC
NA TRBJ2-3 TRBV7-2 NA CASSPHKADTQYF TGTGCCAGCAGCCCCCACAAGGCAGATACGCAGTATTTT
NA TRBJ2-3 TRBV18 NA CASSPYVGSTDTQYF TGTGCCAGCTCACCCTACGTGGGCAGCACAGATACGCAGTATTTT
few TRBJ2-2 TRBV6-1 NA CASSQRDISGELFF TGTGCCAGCAGTCAACGAGACATTTCCGGGGAGCTGTTTTTT
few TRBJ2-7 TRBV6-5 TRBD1 CASRHTYRGSYEQYF TGTGCCAGCAGGCATACGTACAGGGGCTCCTACGAGCAGTACTTC